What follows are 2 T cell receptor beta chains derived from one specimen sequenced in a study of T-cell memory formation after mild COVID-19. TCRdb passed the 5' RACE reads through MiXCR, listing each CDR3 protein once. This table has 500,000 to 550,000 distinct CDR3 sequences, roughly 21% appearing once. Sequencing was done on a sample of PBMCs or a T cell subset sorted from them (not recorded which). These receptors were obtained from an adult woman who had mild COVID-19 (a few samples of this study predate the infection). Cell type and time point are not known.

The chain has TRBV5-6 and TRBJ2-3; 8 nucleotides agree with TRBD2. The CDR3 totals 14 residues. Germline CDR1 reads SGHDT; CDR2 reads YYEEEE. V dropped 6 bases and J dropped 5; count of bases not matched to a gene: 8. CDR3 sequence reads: CASTPGGLVDTQYF. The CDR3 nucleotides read TGTGCCAGCACCCCGGGGGGGCTGGTAGATACGCAGTATTTT.

The CDR3 loop reads CASSYSRGSPYEQYF. CDR3 sequence (DNA): TGTGCCAGCAGTTACTCACGGGGCTCGCCCTACGAGCAGTACTTC. The genes are TRBV6-5 and TRBJ2-7; possibly TRBD1 or TRBD2 for D (5 bases each). The CDR3 has 15 amino acids. Germline V CDR1 and CDR2: MNHEY, SVGAGI. Trimming pared 0 bases from V and 2 bases from J, leaving 11 bases between.